The 18 T cell receptor beta chains in this list originate from one sample, sequenced in a study of OX40 agonist ivuxolimab in advanced cancers. Sequenced by immunoSEQ multiplex PCR; TCRdb stores in-frame clones only, minus some. The sample holds roughly 110,000 clones; around nine tenths are singletons and the top ten take about 0.48%. The source was CD4+ or CD8+ T cells sorted from blood, collected in a trial of the OX40 agonist ivuxolimab. These receptors were obtained from an adult with an advanced solid tumor such as melanoma, head and neck, liver or kidney cancer.

The sample holds a few counts of this clone. The genes are TRBV10-1 and TRBJ2-7; D gene unclear. V lost 0 bases, J lost 3 bases, and 9 bases lay in between. This CDR3 is built from 14 residues. Germline V CDR1 and CDR2: WNHNN, SYGVQD (reference sequence). CDR3 sequence: CASSESVGLYEQYF. The CDR3 DNA reads as TGCGCCAGCAGTGAGTCTGTCGGCCTCTACGAGCAGTACTTC.

This chain uses TRBV30 with TRBJ1-5, with unresolved D. CDR3 length: 13 amino acids. Trimming took 2 bases from V and 4 from J, leaving 9 bases between them. Germline assignment: CDR1 GTSNPN and CDR2 SVGIG (reference sequence). This chain's CDR3 is CAWSSLRNQPQHF. The CDR3 DNA sequence: TGTGCCTGGAGTAGCCTTAGAAATCAGCCCCAGCATTTT. Full variable domain (rest looked up from reference TRBV30 and TRBJ1-5): SQTIHQWPATLVQPVGSPLSLECTVEGTSNPNLYWYRQAAGRGLQLLFYSVGIGQISSEVPQNLSASRPQDRQFILSSKKLLLSDSGFYLCAWSSLRNQPQHFGDGTRLSIL.

The chain recombines TRBV6-5 with TRBJ1-6; perhaps TRBD1 as D (6 bases). Trimming removed 6 bases at V and 6 bases at J, with 12 bases between. Germline V gives CDR1 MNHEY, CDR2 SVGAGI. This CDR3 spans 14 amino acids. CDR3 loop: CASSLGQLNSPLHF. DNA for the CDR3: TGTGCCAGCAGCCTCGGACAGCTTAATTCACCCCTCCACTTT.

The rearrangement joins TRBV5-4 to TRBJ2-7; 10 positions agree with TRBD1. The V gene's germline CDR1 is SGHNT and CDR2 YYREEE (reference sequence). The ends lost 0 bases at V and 3 bases at J; junction bases unmatched: 6. CDR3 length: 16 amino acids. The CDR3 here is CASSLDPTGGYYEQYF. CDR3 nucleotides: TGTGCCAGCAGCTTGGATCCGACAGGGGGCTACTACGAGCAGTACTTC.

The chain uses TRBV7-2 and TRBJ2-2; perhaps TRBD1 as D (6 bases). The germline V gene has CDR1 SGHTA and CDR2 FQGNSA. V lost 4 bases, J lost 7 bases, and 13 bases lay in between. The length of the CDR3 is 14 residues. CDR3 residues: CASSSGLGGGELFF. For the CDR3, the DNA is TGTGCCAGCAGCTCGGGCCTAGGGGGCGGGGAGCTGTTTTTT.

The chain carries TRBV10-3 and TRBJ2-7; D gene ambiguous. Germline V gene data show CDR1 as ENHRY and CDR2 as SYGVKD. Trimming cost V 3 bases and J 0 bases, with 9 bases left between them. The CDR3 has 14 residues. The CDR3 nucleotides are TGTGCCATCAGTGATTTTACGGGCTCCTACGAGCAGTACTTC. Its protein product is CAISDFTGSYEQYF.

This chain uses TRBV6-5 with TRBJ1-4; 10 nucleotides match TRBD1. In germline, CDR1 is MNHEY, CDR2 SVGAGI. The CDR3 extends over 14 amino acids. Trimming cost V 7 bases and J 6 bases; bases outside gene matches: 5. The chain's CDR3 is CASTLTGGDEKLFF. CDR3 sequence (DNA): TGTGCCAGCACCTTGACAGGGGGCGATGAAAAACTGTTTTTT.

This sequence joins TRBV28 and TRBJ1-1; a weak D match, TRBD1 (6 bases). V lost 3 bases and J lost 2, with 13 bases in between. The CDR3 is 15 amino acids. Germline-derived CDR1 and CDR2 are MDHEN and SYDVKM. CDR3 sequence reads: CASSFNGRGNTEAFF. The CDR3 DNA reads TGTGCCAGCAGTTTTAACGGCAGGGGAAACACTGAAGCTTTCTTT. Filled out from reference TRBV28 and TRBJ1-1, the complete variable domain reads DVKVTQSSRYLVKRTGEKVFLECVQDMDHENMFWYRQDPGLGLRLIYFSYDVKMKEKGDIPEGYSVSREKKERFSLILESASTNQTSMYLCASSFNGRGNTEAFFGQGTRLTVV.

The gene calls are TRBV27 and TRBJ1-6, with unresolved D. Germline V CDR1 and CDR2: MNHEY, SMNVEV (reference sequence). Trimming took 2 bases from V and 8 from J, leaving 10 bases between them. CDR3 length equals 14 residues. The CDR3 here is CASSLDINYSPLHF. The CDR3 DNA is TGTGCCAGCAGTTTAGACATAAACTATTCACCCCTCCACTTT.

The chain links TRBV18 to TRBJ2-3, with 16 bases that match TRBD2. CDR1 and CDR2 from the germline V gene are KGHSH and LQKENI. The CDR3 length is 19 residues. Trimming at V came to 0 bases and at J to 5 bases, leaving 8 bases not matched to a gene. CDR3 region: CASSPPSGTSGGAKDTQYF. The CDR3 nucleotides read TGTGCCAGCTCACCACCCTCGGGGACTAGCGGGGGGGCCAAAGATACGCAGTATTTT.

The chain employs TRBV2 and TRBJ2-5; 9 bases match TRBD1. Germline V gene data show CDR1 as SNHLY and CDR2 as FYNNEI. The CDR3 length is 14 residues. Germline trimming cut 5 bases from V and 5 bases from J; bases unmatched to any gene: 6. The CDR3 DNA follows: TGTGCCAGCAGTCAACAGGGGGCGGGGGAGACCCAGTACTTC. This sequence encodes CASSQQGAGETQYF.

The chain links TRBV6-1 to TRBJ1-3; TRBD1 is a possible D gene (5 bases). Germline CDR1 is MNHNS and CDR2 is SASEGT. This CDR3 region has 14 residues. V shed 0 bases and J shed 5 bases, with 8 bases lying between them. The CDR3 sequence is CASSEAGGRNTIYF. The CDR3 DNA sequence: TGTGCCAGCAGTGAAGCTGGGGGTAGAAACACCATATATTTT.

The gene calls are TRBV16 and TRBJ2-2; D is undetermined. Germline assignment: CDR1 KGHSY and CDR2 FQNENV. CDR3 length: 12 amino acids. With 4 bases removed from V and 2 bases from J, the gap between germline ends came to 2 bases. The CDR3, as DNA: TGTGCCAGCAGCCCAAACACCGGGGAGCTGTTTTTT. Protein: CASSPNTGELFF. Supplemented by reference TRBV16 and TRBJ2-2, the full variable domain reads GEEVAQTPKHLVRGEGQKAKLYCAPIKGHSYVFWYQQVLKNEFKFLISFQNENVFDETGMPKERFSAKCLPNSPCSLEIQATKLEDSAVYFCASSPNTGELFFGEGSRLTVL.

The chain couples TRBV6-1 to TRBJ2-7; D gene uncertain. Trimming removed 5 bases from V and 1 base from J, with 3 bases in between. This CDR3 is 11 amino acids long. CDR1 is MNHNS, CDR2 SASEGT, per germline. CDR3 sequence (DNA): TGTGCCAGCAGTATTTCCTACGAGCAGTACTTC. It specifies CASSISYEQYF.

The gene calls are TRBV7-2 and TRBJ2-5; D not certain. Trimming pared 5 bases from V and 5 bases from J, leaving 12 bases between. CDR1 SGHTA and CDR2 FQGNSA come from the germline V gene. The CDR3 has 13 residues. Written as DNA, the CDR3 is TGTGCCAGCAGCGCATACAATCAGGAGACCCAGTACTTC. This gives the protein CASSAYNQETQYF.

The chain is built from TRBV19 and TRBJ1-1; the match to TRBD1 covers 8 bases. The CDR3 extends over 14 amino acids. Trimming cost V 6 bases and J 6 bases; bases outside gene matches: 9. Germline V CDR1 and CDR2: LNHDA, SQIVND (reference sequence). The chain's CDR3 is CASSRQGTGAEAFF. CDR3 nucleotide sequence: TGTGCCAGTAGCAGACAGGGGACGGGGGCTGAAGCTTTCTTT.

The V and J genes are TRBV2 and TRBJ2-4, with no clear D. V shed 6 bases and J shed 1 base, with 13 bases lying between them. Germline V lookup: CDR1 SNHLY, CDR2 FYNNEI. The CDR3 loop spans 15 amino acids. In nucleotides, the CDR3 is TGTGCCAGCAGGGAAAATTTAAAGGCCAAAAACATTCAGTACTTC. Translated: CASRENLKAKNIQYF.

The gene calls are TRBV28 and TRBJ2-5; 8 nucleotides align to TRBD1. J was trimmed by 0 bases and V by 4 bases; bases with no gene match: 7. The CDR3 has 16 residues. CDR1 is MDHEN, CDR2 SYDVKM, per germline. The CDR3 nucleotides are TGTGCCAGCAGTTCCCAAGGACAGGGCCACCAAGAGACCCAGTACTTC. This sequence encodes CASSSQGQGHQETQYF.